A selection of T cell receptor beta chains follows, all from one sample in a study of cytomegalovirus exposure and HLA in healthy donors. This table comes from immunoSEQ multiplex PCR, and its TCRdb copy is limited to in-frame clones, with some not included. The sample has around 25,000 clones. The sequenced sample consisted of PBMCs. Receptors originate from a male donor in good health and CMV-seropositive. The CDR3 runs from the conserved cysteine through the conserved F or W. A D gene is named only where the DNA matches it firmly.

J,V,D,DNA,CDR3
TRBJ2-3,TRBV18,TRBD2,TGTGCCAGCTCATCCGTAGCGGGAGGAACAGATACGCAGTATTTT,CASSSVAGGTDTQYF
TRBJ1-2,TRBV7-9,NA,TGTGCCAGCAGCTTACTCAGTGATAACTATGGCTACACCTTC,CASSLLSDNYGYTF
TRBJ2-2,TRBV19,NA,TGTGCCAGTAATCCCCTAGCTGTTACGAACACCGGGGAGCTGTTTTTT,CASNPLAVTNTGELFF
TRBJ2-1,TRBV18,NA,TGTGCCAGCTCACCACCACAGGGTCCGGGTGAGCAGTTCTTC,CASSPPQGPGEQFF
TRBJ1-1,TRBV20-1,NA,TGCAGTGCTATGGACAACACTGAAGATTTCTTT,CSAMDNTEDFF
TRBJ2-1,TRBV19,TRBD2,TGTGCCAGTAGTCGGCGGGAGGGAGCGGGTGAGCAGTTCTTC,CASSRREGAGEQFF
TRBJ1-4,TRBV19,NA,TGTGCCAGTAGCCAGGGGATCAATGAAAAACTGTTTTTT,CASSQGINEKLFF
TRBJ2-1,TRBV9,NA,TGTGCCAGCAGCGTAGATTCCCGCTACAATGAGCAGTTCTTC,CASSVDSRYNEQFF
TRBJ2-3,TRBV19,TRBD2,TGTGCCAGTAGTACACTAGCGGATGTCACAGATACGCAGTATTTT,CASSTLADVTDTQYF
TRBJ2-6,TRBV19,NA,TGTGCCAGTAGTTCCAACTCTGGGGCCAACGTCCTGACTTTC,CASSSNSGANVLTF
TRBJ1-1,TRBV30,TRBD1,TGTGCCTGGAGCGGACAGGGGGACACTGAAGCTTTCTTT,CAWSGQGDTEAFF
TRBJ1-1,TRBV18,NA,TGTGCCAGCTCACCAACTTCGGAGCTGAACACTGAAGCTTTCTTT,CASSPTSELNTEAFF
TRBJ1-5,TRBV27,TRBD1,TGTGCCAGCAGTCGACAGGGCGGTCAGCCCCAGCATTTT,CASSRQGGQPQHF
TRBJ1-5,TRBV19,TRBD1,TGTGCCAGTACTCCCGGGACAGACCAGAGCAGGCCCCAGCATTTT,CASTPGTDQSRPQHF
TRBJ2-7,TRBV18,TRBD1,TGTGCCAGCTCACCCGGGACAGCCGTTATCTACGAGCAGTACTTC,CASSPGTAVIYEQYF
TRBJ2-7,TRBV6-6,NA,TGTGCCAGCAGTTACGGGCCAGGCCCCTACGAGCAGTACTTC,CASSYGPGPYEQYF
TRBJ2-7,TRBV18,TRBD1,TGTGCCAGCTCACCTGGGACAGGGGCAGACTACGAGCAGTACTTC,CASSPGTGADYEQYF
TRBJ2-7,TRBV6-1,NA,TGTGCCAGCACCCCAACAGGGACCGCCTACGAGCAGTACTTC,CASTPTGTAYEQYF
TRBJ2-7,TRBV15,TRBD2,TGTGCCACCAGCAGAAAGACTAGCGGGGACTACGAGCAGTACTTC,CATSRKTSGDYEQYF
TRBJ2-2,TRBV4-2,TRBD2,TGTGCCAGCAGCCGCGGACTAGCGGGAGGGTTCGAGACCGGGGAGCTGTTTTTT,CASSRGLAGGFETGELFF
TRBJ1-2,TRBV6-6,TRBD1,TGTGCCAGCAGATCTCCTACAGGGGCTTATGGCTACACCTTC,CASRSPTGAYGYTF
TRBJ2-2,TRBV5-1,NA,TGCGCCAGCAGTGGGGAAAGGGGTACCGGGGAGCTGTTTTTT,CASSGERGTGELFF
TRBJ2-7,TRBV28,NA,TGTGCCAGCAGTGTACCGGGACACCACTACGAGCAGTACTTC,CASSVPGHHYEQYF
TRBJ2-1,TRBV5-6,NA,TGTGCCAGCAGCGGGCCGGGGGGCCGTTCGAATGAGCAGTTCTTC,CASSGPGGRSNEQFF
TRBJ2-7,TRBV18,TRBD1,TGTGCCAGCACGCCGGCCGGACAGGGGGGGCACGAGCAGTACTTC,CASTPAGQGGHEQYF
TRBJ2-1,TRBV6-1,NA,TGTGCCAGCAGTGATGGGAGTGAGCAGTTCTTC,CASSDGSEQFF
TRBJ2-7,TRBV29-1,NA,TGCAGCGCCCGAAAGACTGAGGGATCCTACGAGCAGTACTTC,CSARKTEGSYEQYF
TRBJ2-1,TRBV4-1,NA,TGCGCCAGCAGCCAAGATATCCGCCCGAGCTCCTACAATGAGCAGTTCTTC,CASSQDIRPSSYNEQFF
TRBJ2-3,TRBV30,NA,TGTGCCTGGAGTGAGGATCTCACAGATACGCAGTGTTTT,CAWSEDLTDTQCF
TRBJ1-5,TRBV6-5,NA,TGTGCCAGCAGTTACTCGAGAGGACAGCCCCAGCATTTT,CASSYSRGQPQHF
TRBJ1-1,TRBV29-1,NA,TGCAGCGTTGAGTCAGGGGTCCGCACTGAAGCTTTCTTT,CSVESGVRTEAFF
TRBJ1-1,TRBV5-1,TRBD1,TGCGCCAGCAGCAAGATGACAGGGGAGAACACTGAAGCTTTCTTT,CASSKMTGENTEAFF
TRBJ1-4,TRBV4-2,NA,TGTGCCAGCAGCCCAGACTCCTACAATGAAAAACTGTTTTTT,CASSPDSYNEKLFF
TRBJ1-2,TRBV29-1,TRBD1,TGCAGCGTTGACTCGGGACAGGGAGACTATGGCTACACCTTC,CSVDSGQGDYGYTF
TRBJ2-4,TRBV18,NA,TGTGCCAGCTCACGATCCCGGGACGGGGGAAACATTCAGTACTTC,CASSRSRDGGNIQYF
TRBJ2-5,TRBV7-9,NA,TGTGCCAGCAGCCGATCAGTCAGGGGGGATGAAATTGAGACCCAGTACTTC,CASSRSVRGDEIETQYF
TRBJ2-7,TRBV30,TRBD2,TGTGCCTGGAATTCGGCGGGAGTCGCCTACGAGCAGTACTTC,CAWNSAGVAYEQYF
TRBJ1-4,TRBV4-1,NA,TGCGCCAGCAGCCAAGAACAGAGAATTACAACTAATGAAAAACTGTTTTTT,CASSQEQRITTNEKLFF
TRBJ1-1,TRBV29-1,TRBD1,TGCAGCGTGACAGGGTTGAACACTGAAGCTTTCTTT,CSVTGLNTEAFF